The 20 T cell receptor beta chains given below trace back to one sample, sequenced in a study of blood T cell repertoires in COVID-19. The method was immunoSEQ multiplex PCR; TCRdb's version includes in-frame clones alone and lacks a portion of them. The sample yields about 440,000 clones, less than 95% seen once. Source material: PBMCs or T cells enriched from blood (not recorded which). The receptors originated from a man aged 18-30 years who had recovered from COVID-19.

Note on this clone: This CDR3 is also generated by other DNA sequences in the sample. This chain connects TRBV7-9 to TRBJ1-6; no definite D call. Germline loops: CDR1 SEHNR, CDR2 FQNEAQ (reference sequence). There are 11 residues in the CDR3. Deletions cut 6 bases from V and 7 bases from J, with 4 bases between. The CDR3 DNA reads TGTGCCAGCAGTCAAAATTCACCCCTCCACTTT. Its protein product is CASSQNSPLHF. The entire variable domain, with the rest obtained from reference TRBV7-9 and TRBJ1-6, is as follows: DTGVSQNPRHKITKRGQNVTFRCDPISEHNRLYWYRQTLGQGPEFLTYFQNEAQLEKSRLLSDRFSAERPKGSFSTLEIQRTEQGDSAMYLCASSQNSPLHFGNGTRLTVT.

The chain combines TRBV25-1 with TRBJ2-5, with unresolved D. V lost 3 bases and J lost 2, with 10 bases in between. CDR1 MGHDK and CDR2 SYGVNS come from the germline V gene. This CDR3 has 14 amino acids. The CDR3 nucleotides read TGTGCCAGCAGTGAGATGACATATCAAGAGACCCAGTACTTC. Protein sequence: CASSEMTYQETQYF. Full variable domain (outside the CDR3, taken from reference TRBV25-1 and TRBJ2-5): EADIYQTPRYLVIGTGKKITLECSQTMGHDKMYWYQQDPGMELHLIHYSYGVNSTEKGDLSSESTVSRIRTEHFPLTLESARPSHTSQYLCASSEMTYQETQYFGPGTRLLVL.

The chain combines TRBV27 with TRBJ2-1; tentative D call: TRBD2 (6 bases). The CDR3 runs 15 residues. V was trimmed by 6 bases and J by 7 bases, leaving 19 bases between them. Germline CDR1 MNHEY, CDR2 SMNVEV (reference sequence). The CDR3: CASRGAGSAGNEQFF. CDR3 in DNA: TGTGCCAGCAGAGGCGCGGGCTCCGCGGGGAATGAGCAGTTCTTC.

The rearrangement uses TRBV28 and TRBJ1-6; 8 bases map to TRBD1. Germline CDR1 and CDR2: MDHEN and SYDVKM. This CDR3 contains 19 residues. Losses at the gene ends were 5 bases for V and 0 bases for J; bases not matched to a gene: 12. The CDR3, as DNA: TGTGCCAGCAGTCTAGGACAGGGACAAGAGGGCTCCTATAATTCACCCCTCCACTTT. It yields the protein CASSLGQGQEGSYNSPLHF.

The chain is built from TRBV28 and TRBJ1-2, with 10 bases matching TRBD1. CDR3 size: 15 residues. The junction had 12 bases not matched to a gene; V was cut back by 6 bases and J by 8 bases. Germline assignment: CDR1 MDHEN and CDR2 SYDVKM. The CDR3 region is CASRQRRGQGGGYTF. The CDR3 bases are TGTGCCAGCAGGCAACGGCGCGGACAGGGGGGCGGCTACACCTTC.

The chain links TRBV7-8 to TRBJ2-3; possible D gene TRBD2, 6 bases. This CDR3 is 13 amino acids long. Trimming shortened V by 4 bases and J by 9 bases, and 14 bases separated the two germline ends. The germline gives CDR1 SGHVS, CDR2 FQNEAQ. The CDR3 loop reads CASSSRSGGTQYF. CDR3 bases: TGTGCCAGCAGCTCCCGCTCTGGGGGGACGCAGTATTTT.

The chain employs TRBV7-2 and TRBJ1-2; D might be TRBD1 (5 bases). The V end lost 1 base, the J end lost 4 bases, and 19 bases lay between the germline ends. Germline values: CDR1 SGHTA, CDR2 FQGNSA. The CDR3 consists of 17 residues. The CDR3 region is CASSLVPAGTVGYGYTF. DNA for the CDR3: TGTGCCAGCAGCTTAGTACCAGCCGGGACTGTCGGCTATGGCTACACCTTC.

In DNA, the CDR3 is TGTGCCAGCAGCCCTCGGAGAGAAACAAGCTACGAGCAGTACTTC. Amino acid sequence: CASSPRRETSYEQYF. The J gene is TRBJ2-7, the V gene TRBV9; D uncertain. The V gene lost 4 bases and the J gene lost 3 bases, with 17 bases spanning the gap. Per germline, CDR1 SGDLS and CDR2 YYNGEE. The CDR3 spans 15 residues.

The chain recombines TRBV2 with TRBJ1-2, with 9 bases lining up with TRBD1. This CDR3 region has 14 residues. The V segment lost 3 bases and the J segment 5 bases; nucleotides outside the gene matches: 4. Germline CDR1 and CDR2: SNHLY and FYNNEI. CDR3 coding DNA: TGTGCCAGCAGTGAGGGACAGGGATTTTATGGCTACACCTTC. It translates to CASSEGQGFYGYTF.

The J gene is TRBJ2-2, the V gene TRBV15; D unclear. The V gene lost 1 base and the J gene lost 6 bases, with 3 bases spanning the gap. The CDR3 spans 12 residues. CDR1 LNHNV and CDR2 YYDKDF come from the germline V gene (reference sequence). This chain's CDR3 is CATSRVAGELFF. The CDR3, as DNA: TGTGCCACCAGCAGAGTCGCCGGGGAGCTGTTTTTT.

The chain employs TRBV10-3 and TRBJ1-2; 7 bases are a match to TRBD1. Germline CDR1 reads ENHRY; CDR2 reads SYGVKD. The junction had 8 bases not matched to a gene; V was cut back by 3 bases and J by 4 bases. This CDR3 has 15 amino acids. Here the CDR3 reads CAISDATGRFYGYTF. The CDR3 DNA follows: TGTGCCATCAGTGACGCGACAGGGAGGTTCTATGGCTACACCTTC.

The chain recombines TRBV7-7 with TRBJ1-4; D is possibly TRBD1 (5 bases). This CDR3 has 14 residues. Trimming shortened V by 8 bases and J by 4 bases, and 14 bases separated the two germline ends. The germline gives CDR1 SSHAT, CDR2 FNYEAQ (reference sequence). This CDR3 reads CASSPSGLNEKLFF. Written as DNA, the CDR3 is TGTGCCAGCTCTCCATCAGGGCTTAATGAAAAACTGTTTTTT.

The V and J genes are TRBV7-9 and TRBJ2-3; no reliable D call. V lost 7 bases and J lost 0, with 14 bases in between. CDR3 length equals 15 residues. The germline V gene has CDR1 SEHNR and CDR2 FQNEAQ (reference sequence). CDR3 sequence: CASIPPRGSTDTQYF. The DNA for the CDR3 is TGTGCCAGCATCCCACCTAGAGGCAGCACAGATACGCAGTATTTT.

This rearrangement joins TRBV6-1 to TRBJ1-3; 7 nucleotides line up with TRBD1. The CDR3 runs 17 residues. Trimming cost V 4 bases and J 0 bases; bases outside gene matches: 9. Germline V gene lookup returns CDR1 MNHNS and CDR2 SASEGT. CDR3 nucleotide sequence: TGTGCCAGCAGTGGGGGGACAGCTTTAATCTCTGGAAACACCATATATTTT. This codes for CASSGGTALISGNTIYF.

The V gene is TRBV6-5, the J gene TRBJ2-7; 9 nucleotides agree with TRBD2. Trimming removed 3 bases from V and 7 bases from J; junction bases left unmatched: 10. The CDR3 has 15 amino acids. Germline lookup yields CDR1 MNHEY and CDR2 SVGAGI. The CDR3 DNA reads TGTGCCAGCAGTTATAACCGGGACGCGGGAGGGGAGCAGTACTTC. It specifies CASSYNRDAGGEQYF.

Notes on this clone: Other nucleotide sequences from this sample produce the same CDR3. V and J are TRBV9 and TRBJ2-7; 8 bases are shared with TRBD1. CDR1 and CDR2 from the germline V gene are SGDLS and YYNGEE. The CDR3 is made up of 14 amino acids. V dropped 0 bases and J dropped 2; count of bases not matched to a gene: 1. CDR3 loop: CASSVGQGTYEQYF. CDR3 DNA: TGTGCCAGCAGCGTAGGACAGGGGACCTACGAGCAGTACTTC.

Of note for this clone: Within the sample, other DNA sequences also encode this same CDR3. The chain combines TRBV2 with TRBJ2-1; 9 nucleotides align to TRBD1. This CDR3 spans 13 amino acids. From germline, CDR1 is SNHLY and CDR2 FYNNEI. V gave up 6 bases and J gave up 3 bases; unmatched junction bases: 0. The CDR3 DNA reads as TGTGCCAGCAGGGACAGGGGCTACAATGAGCAGTTCTTC. It encodes CASRDRGYNEQFF. Full variable domain (remainder filled in from reference TRBV2 and TRBJ2-1): EPEVTQTPSHQVTQMGQEVILRCVPISNHLYFYWYRQILGQKVEFLVSFYNNEISEKSEIFDDQFSVERPDGSNFTLKIRSTKLEDSAMYFCASRDRGYNEQFFGPGTRLTVL.

V usage is TRBV7-8 and J usage is TRBJ2-4; no definite D call. The CDR3 has 13 residues. V lost 5 bases, J lost 2 bases, and 7 bases lay in between. Per germline, CDR1 SGHVS and CDR2 FQNEAQ. The CDR3 sequence is CASSERTKNIQYF. The CDR3 nucleotides are TGTGCCAGCAGCGAGAGGACCAAAAACATTCAGTACTTC.

CDR3 protein: CASSESRGEQFF. CDR3 sequence (DNA): TGTGCCAGCAGTGAAAGTAGGGGAGAGCAGTTCTTC. This rearrangement joins TRBV2 to TRBJ2-1; D may be TRBD1 (5 bases). V was clipped by 2 bases and J by 10 bases, with 9 bases between them. CDR3 size: 12 residues. Germline assignment: CDR1 SNHLY and CDR2 FYNNEI.

This chain uses TRBV3-1 (or the pseudogene TRBV3-2) with TRBJ2-3, with 8 bases identical to TRBD1. This CDR3 spans 18 amino acids. V lost 0 bases to trimming and J lost 4 bases; unmatched junction nucleotides: 12. CDR1 LGHDT and CDR2 YNNKEL come from the germline V gene (reference sequence). The CDR3 is CASSQESSGTGTPDTQYF. DNA of the CDR3: TGTGCCAGCAGCCAAGAGTCGTCCGGGACAGGAACGCCAGATACGCAGTATTTT.